The 15 T cell receptor beta chains reported below all come from one sample, sequenced in a study of cytomegalovirus exposure and HLA in healthy donors. PCR was performed using 60 Vbeta and 13 Jbeta primers. Generated by immunoSEQ multiplex PCR, the TCRdb table keeps only in-frame clones and is missing some. The sample lists more than 150,000 clones, roughly 80% occurring once. Sequenced material: PBMCs. The receptor source for this set is a girl aged 10 to 17 in good health and CMV-seropositive.

The V and J genes are TRBV7-9 and TRBJ1-2, with D unresolved. The germline V and J ends were trimmed by 1 base and 4 bases, with 10 bases remaining between them. CDR3 size: 14 residues. Germline loops: CDR1 SEHNR, CDR2 FQNEAQ (reference sequence). The CDR3 nucleotides read TGTGCCAGCAGCTTAGGATCGAGGGTCTATGGCTACACCTTC. Protein sequence: CASSLGSRVYGYTF.

CDR3 sequence reads: CASSLWTSGYSTDTQYF. The CDR3 DNA follows: TGCGCCAGCAGCTTGTGGACTAGCGGTTATAGCACAGATACGCAGTATTTT. The chain carries TRBV5-1 and TRBJ2-3, with 10 bases fitting TRBD2. The CDR3 runs to 17 residues. With V trimmed by 1 base and J by 0 bases, 5 bases remained unmatched. Germline loops: CDR1 SGHRS, CDR2 YFSETQ.

The chain joins TRBV11-2 to TRBJ1-2; D gene unclear. The CDR3 totals 13 residues. The V and J ends lost 2 bases and 2 bases respectively, with 6 bases between them. The V gene's germline CDR1 is SGHAT and CDR2 FQNNGV. The CDR3 DNA sequence: TGTGCCAGCAGCTTATCCGGGAACTATGGCTACACCTTC. It is translated as CASSLSGNYGYTF. Complete variable domain (other parts from reference TRBV11-2 and TRBJ1-2): EAGVAQSPRYKIIEKRQSVAFWCNPISGHATLYWYQQILGQGPKLLIQFQNNGVVDDSQLPKDRFSAERLKGVDSTLKIQPAKLEDSAVYLCASSLSGNYGYTFGSGTRLTVV.

V usage is TRBV5-6 and J usage is TRBJ1-2; TRBD1 matches at 8 bases. V lost 2 bases and J lost 5; bases outside the gene matches: 8. CDR1 and CDR2 from the germline V gene are SGHDT and YYEEEE. The length of the CDR3 is 15 residues. This chain's CDR3 is CASSFSTQGAYGYTF. The CDR3 nucleotides are TGTGCCAGCAGCTTCAGCACTCAGGGGGCTTATGGCTACACCTTC.

This clone was detected only once. V is TRBV7-9 and J is TRBJ2-1, with D maybe TRBD2 (6 bases). V lost 5 bases and J lost 0, with 20 bases in between. This CDR3 has 18 amino acids. In germline, CDR1 is SEHNR, CDR2 FQNEAQ (reference sequence). This CDR3 is CASSPGDLVKSSYNEQFF. CDR3 in DNA: TGTGCCAGCAGCCCGGGGGATTTGGTTAAGAGCTCCTACAATGAGCAGTTCTTC.

The gene calls are TRBV30 and TRBJ2-1; no clear D. Deletions cut 4 bases from V and 1 base from J, with 8 bases between. Germline CDR1 GTSNPN, CDR2 SVGIG (reference sequence). The CDR3 length is 13 residues. The CDR3 coding sequence is TGTGCCTGGACCCCCTCGTCCTACAATGAGCAGTTCTTC. Translated, it gives CAWTPSSYNEQFF.

The chain carries TRBV11-2 and TRBJ2-3; D gene unclear. Germline CDR1 reads SGHAT; CDR2 reads FQNNGV. V was trimmed by 3 bases and J by 6 bases, leaving 13 bases between them. The CDR3 is 14 residues long. Written as DNA, the CDR3 is TGTGCCAGCAGCTTCTTGACGGGTGTGGATACGCAGTATTTT. Encoded protein: CASSFLTGVDTQYF.

V usage is TRBV19 and J usage is TRBJ2-1, with D maybe TRBD1 (6 bases). With 3 bases removed from V and 1 base from J, the gap between germline ends came to 13 bases. Germline CDR1 reads LNHDA; CDR2 reads SQIVND (reference sequence). The CDR3 runs 16 residues. The CDR3 nucleotides are TGTGCCAGTAGTATTCGGGACACCAGATCCTACAATGAGCAGTTCTTC. Its translation: CASSIRDTRSYNEQFF.

This clone was counted once. The rearrangement links TRBV19 to TRBJ2-1, with D possibly TRBD1 on 6 matching bases. V was clipped by 7 bases and J by 4 bases, with 11 bases between them. The CDR3 sequence is 13 residues long. Germline V gene sequence: CDR1 LNHDA, CDR2 SQIVND (reference sequence). The CDR3 protein is CASTTGSYNEQFF. CDR3 DNA sequence: TGTGCCAGTACTACAGGGTCTTACAATGAGCAGTTCTTC. Full variable domain (rest looked up from reference TRBV19 and TRBJ2-1): DGGITQSPKYLFRKEGQNVTLSCEQNLNHDAMYWYRQDPGQGLRLIYYSQIVNDFQKGDIAEGYSVSREKKESFPLTVTSAQKNPTAFYLCASTTGSYNEQFFGPGTRLTVL.

This clone occurred once. V and J are TRBV29-1 and TRBJ2-6; possibly TRBD1 for D (6 bases). The CDR3 has 17 amino acids. Deletions cut 7 bases from V and 0 bases from J, with 19 bases between. Germline V gene data show CDR1 as SQVTM and CDR2 as ANQGSEA. In DNA form, the CDR3 reads TGCAGCGCTGCCCCCACAGGGAGTTTCTCTGGGGCCAACGTCCTGACTTTC. Translated: CSAAPTGSFSGANVLTF. Full variable domain (remainder filled in from reference TRBV29-1 and TRBJ2-6): SAVISQKPSRDICQRGTSLTIQCQVDSQVTMMFWYRQQPGQSLTLIATANQGSEATYESGFVIDKFPISRPNLTFSTLTVSNMSPEDSSIYLCSAAPTGSFSGANVLTFGAGSRLTVL.

This rearrangement joins TRBV5-1 to TRBJ2-2, with 11 bases matching TRBD1. This CDR3 is 16 amino acids long. CDR1 is SGHRS and CDR2 is YFSETQ in the germline V gene. Trimming took 4 bases from V and 2 from J; bases not matched to a gene: 4. CDR3 nucleotides: TGCGCCAGCAGCCCTGGGACAGGGGGAAACACCGGGGAGCTGTTTTTT. Amino acid sequence: CASSPGTGGNTGELFF.

This rearrangement joins TRBV30 to TRBJ1-1; 7 bases align to TRBD1. The junction had 8 bases not matched to a gene; V was cut back by 1 base and J by 0 bases. Germline CDR1 is GTSNPN and CDR2 is SVGIG (reference sequence). The CDR3 consists of 16 residues. Here the CDR3 DNA reads TGTGCCTGGAGTGGCGGGGACAGACCCTTGAACACTGAAGCTTTCTTT. It is translated as CAWSGGDRPLNTEAFF.

The rearrangement links TRBV6-5 to TRBJ2-7; TRBD2 agrees at 11 bases. The germline V gene has CDR1 MNHEY and CDR2 SVGAGI. The CDR3 consists of 15 residues. V lost 6 bases and J lost 7; bases outside the gene matches: 11. CDR3 in amino acids: CASRTGLAESWEQYF. The CDR3 DNA sequence: TGTGCCAGCAGAACGGGACTAGCGGAGTCTTGGGAGCAGTACTTC.

The chain is built from TRBV11-1 and TRBJ2-1; D is unclear. The V gene lost 1 base and the J gene lost 4 bases, with 8 bases spanning the gap. The germline CDR1 and CDR2 sequences are SGHAT and FQDESV (reference sequence). CDR3 length equals 14 residues. Here the CDR3 reads CASSLVALYNEQFF. The DNA of the CDR3 is TGTGCCAGCAGCTTAGTAGCCTTATACAATGAGCAGTTCTTC. The variable domain in full, completed from reference TRBV11-1 and TRBJ2-1, reads EAEVAQSPRYKITEKSQAVAFWCDPISGHATLYWYRQILGQGPELLVQFQDESVVDDSQLPKDRFSAERLKGVDSTLKIQPAELGDSAMYLCASSLVALYNEQFFGPGTRLTVL.

This rearrangement joins TRBV5-1 to TRBJ2-7; D is perhaps TRBD1 (6 bases). The V gene lost 0 bases and the J gene lost 0 bases, with 10 bases spanning the gap. Germline CDR1 reads SGHRS; CDR2 reads YFSETQ. The CDR3 runs to 15 residues. The CDR3 spells CASSLGDTASYEQYF. Here the CDR3 DNA reads TGCGCCAGCAGCTTGGGGGACACGGCCTCCTACGAGCAGTACTTC. Variable domain in full (rest from reference TRBV5-1 and TRBJ2-7): KAGVTQTPRYLIKTRGQQVTLSCSPISGHRSVSWYQQTPGQGLQFLFEYFSETQRNKGNFPGRFSGRQFSNSRSEMNVSTLELGDSALYLCASSLGDTASYEQYFGPGTRLTVT.